These 12 T cell receptor beta chains were sequenced from one sample in a study of T cells in Graves' hyperthyroidism and ophthalmopathy. RNA transcripts gave rise to amplified TCR beta CDR3 regions. HTBI primers were the set used in a first-round RT-PCR of the TCR CDR3. Each CDR3 protein gets one entry after TCRdb re-called the multiplex PCR reads with MiXCR. The sample records 200,000 to 250,000 distinct CDR3 sequences, 16% being singletons. Sequenced: blood. The receptors were sampled from a woman aged 18-29 years with Graves' ophthalmopathy.

This clonotype has a count of ten or more. The chain couples TRBV27 to TRBJ2-1; 10 bases line up with TRBD2. V lost 5 bases to trimming and J lost 4 bases; unmatched junction nucleotides: 8. The CDR3 extends over 16 amino acids. CDR1 is MNHEY and CDR2 is SMNVEV in the germline V gene (reference sequence). The CDR3 sequence is CASSPLLAGRYNEQFF. The CDR3 region has the DNA TGTGCCAGCAGTCCTCTACTAGCGGGAAGGTACAATGAGCAGTTCTTC.

This clonotype was counted ten times or more. The chain has TRBV4-1 and TRBJ2-2; weak D call: TRBD1 (6 bases). CDR3 length equals 18 residues. In germline, CDR1 is MGHRA, CDR2 YSYEKL. Trimming cost V 2 bases and J 1 base, with 17 bases left between them. DNA for the CDR3: TGCGCCAGCAGCCAAAGGACATTGACAGGTCGGAACACCGGGGAGCTGTTTTTT. Translating gives CASSQRTLTGRNTGELFF.

This clonotype was seen many times. The rearrangement links TRBV30 to TRBJ2-1; D not resolved. This CDR3 is 12 amino acids long. Germline CDR1 GTSNPN, CDR2 SVGIG (reference sequence). V shed 3 bases and J shed 4 bases, with 7 bases lying between them. DNA of the CDR3: TGTGCCTGGAGCCTTGGTTACAATGAGCAGTTCTTC. Translating it yields CAWSLGYNEQFF.

CDR3 sequence: CASSLFSGMGSEAFF. In DNA form, the CDR3 reads TGCGCCAGCAGCTTGTTTTCAGGGATGGGGTCTGAAGCTTTCTTT. This rearrangement joins TRBV5-1 to TRBJ1-1, with D possibly being TRBD1 (5 bases). The V gene's germline CDR1 is SGHRS and CDR2 YFSETQ. The CDR3 is 15 residues long. The V end lost 1 base, the J end lost 6 bases, and 16 bases lay between the germline ends. Filled out from reference TRBV5-1 and TRBJ1-1, the complete variable domain reads KAGVTQTPRYLIKTRGQQVTLSCSPISGHRSVSWYQQTPGQGLQFLFEYFSETQRNKGNFPGRFSGRQFSNSRSEMNVSTLELGDSALYLCASSLFSGMGSEAFFGQGTRLTVV.

Details on this clonotype: A much larger clone sits a single nucleotide away, making a read error possible. The rearrangement links TRBV4-1 to TRBJ1-1; tentative D call: TRBD1 (5 bases). CDR3 length: 14 amino acids. Germline values: CDR1 MGHRA, CDR2 YSYEKL. The V and J ends lost 1 base and 7 bases respectively, with 13 bases between them. Here the CDR3 DNA reads TGCGCCAGCAGCCAAGCGACCGGGGCAGTTGAAGCTTTCTTT. Translated: CASSQATGAVEAFF.

This clonotype was counted at least ten times. The chain joins TRBV5-5 to TRBJ2-7; D ambiguous. V was cut by 5 bases and J by 1 base, with 7 bases left in between. This CDR3 comprises 12 residues. Germline-derived CDR1 and CDR2 are SGHKS and YYEKEE (reference sequence). CDR3 amino acids: CASSLKSYEQYF. The CDR3 region has the DNA TGTGCCAGCAGTCTCAAATCCTACGAGCAGTACTTC.

This clonotype was found many times. The CDR3 coding sequence is TGTGCCAGCTCACCGGAAAGACCGGGACAGGGAGGAAAACTGTTTTTT. This encodes CASSPERPGQGGKLFF. V is TRBV18 and J is TRBJ1-4; 9 nucleotides agree with TRBD1. Germline V CDR1 and CDR2: KGHSH, LQKENI. Trimming took 3 bases from V and 10 from J; bases not matched to a gene: 12. The CDR3 runs 16 residues.

At least ten counts were recorded for this clonotype. The V call is TRBV27, the J call TRBJ2-7, with 9 bases aligning to TRBD2. This CDR3 region has 15 residues. After removal of 4 bases from V and 0 bases from J, the junction contained 4 bases not matched to a gene. Germline loops: CDR1 MNHEY, CDR2 SMNVEV (reference sequence). CDR3 nucleotides: TGTGCCAGCAGTTCTAGCGGGATTCTCTCCTACGAGCAGTACTTC. Encoded protein: CASSSSGILSYEQYF.

This clonotype was seen repeatedly, ten times or more. At one of its ends the junction is not consistent with the germline gene, which may arise from a read error. The rearrangement uses TRBV6-2 or TRBV6-3 and TRBJ2-3, with D perhaps being TRBD1 or TRBD2 (6 bases each). The CDR3 contains 14 residues. Germline loops: CDR1 MNHEY, CDR2 SVGEGT. CDR3 nucleotides: TGTGCCAGCAGTCACTCAGGGGAGGTGGATACGCAGTATTTT. Protein: CASSHSGEVDTQYF.

This clonotype was observed many times. The chain employs TRBV13 and TRBJ2-2, with no clear D. CDR1 PRHDT and CDR2 FYEKMQ come from the germline V gene (reference sequence). V was trimmed by 7 bases and J by 7 bases, leaving 16 bases between them. CDR3 size: 14 residues. This CDR3 is CASIRSRVLGELFF. The CDR3 nucleotides are TGTGCCAGCATCCGCTCTAGGGTTCTCGGGGAGCTGTTTTTT.

This clonotype was seen ten or more times. This chain links TRBV7-9 with TRBJ2-7; 7 bases match TRBD1. V lost 6 bases, J lost 0 bases, and 5 bases stayed unmatched. The CDR3 spans 14 residues. Germline CDR1 SEHNR, CDR2 FQNEAQ (reference sequence). Here the CDR3 DNA reads TGTGCCAGCAGTTTTCGGGACAGCTCCTACGAGCAGTACTTC. Translated: CASSFRDSSYEQYF.

This clonotype occurred many times. The gene calls are TRBV27 and TRBJ1-3; maybe TRBD1 (5 bases). CDR1 and CDR2 from the germline V gene are MNHEY and SMNVEV (reference sequence). The CDR3 runs 17 residues. Deletions cut 6 bases from V and 11 bases from J, with 29 bases between. CDR3 residues: CASRPLGDRTLRSPIYF. The CDR3 nucleotides are TGTGCCAGCAGACCCCTTGGGGATCGGACACTCCGTTCACCCATATATTTT.